This TCR beta chain was sequenced in a study of CXCR3-negative and CXCR3-positive naive CD8 T cells. Study findings and constraints: In CXCR3-positive naive cells, the TRB CDR3s were more hydrophobic than in CXCR3-negative naive cells. The authors found comparable surface CD5 between naive subsets and inferred TCR strength from TRB CDR3 properties.

5' RACE with UMI labels generated the TRB cDNA libraries. TCRdb reprocessed the 5' RACE reads, keeping one entry per CDR3 protein, no DNA. Here the sample table reports just over 40,000 distinct CDR3 sequences. Definition of naive CD8+ T cells rested on a CD45RO-CCR7+CD27+CD95- profile. A note on this clonotype: No antigen is known for it.

The CDR3 covers 14 residues. CDR1 is SGHAT, CDR2 FQNNGV, per germline. This receptor was obtained from a human donor in good health. Some clones in this sample may be carry-over from other donors' samples. Material: naive CXCR3- CD8+ T cells from blood. As to subset: CD45RO-CCR7+CD27+CD95- naive CD8+ T cells lacking CXCR3 (TNR3-). The chain has TRBV11-2 and TRBJ2-5; no DNA is available, so the TRBD2 call from TCRdb remains unchecked. The CDR3 loop reads CASSFLAGQETQYF. Full variable domain (missing parts from reference TRBV11-2 and TRBJ2-5): EAGVAQSPRYKIIEKRQSVAFWCNPISGHATLYWYQQILGQGPKLLIQFQNNGVVDDSQLPKDRFSAERLKGVDSTLKIQPAKLEDSAVYLCASSFLAGQETQYFGPGTRLLVL.